These 18 T cell receptor beta chains originate from one sample sequenced in a study of T cell responses to AZD1222 COVID-19 vaccine. The assay was immunoSEQ multiplex PCR, and TCRdb's table has in-frame clones only and misses some. Among around 220,000 clones, roughly 94% were seen once, and the ten largest hold around 1.7%. Sequenced material: peripheral blood, taken 28 days after the second dose of the MenACWY control vaccine. These receptors were obtained from an adult who received the MenACWY meningococcal vaccine as a control.

This chain connects TRBV10-3 to TRBJ1-3, with 8 bases lining up with TRBD1. There are 14 residues in the CDR3. The germline V gene encodes CDR1 ENHRY and CDR2 SYGVKD. Trimming took 6 bases from V and 4 from J; bases not matched to a gene: 5. The CDR3 DNA reads TGTGCCATCAGGGGGACAGGAGGCGGAAACACCATATATTTT. It encodes CAIRGTGGGNTIYF.

This sequence joins TRBV9 and TRBJ1-2; tentatively, D is TRBD1 (5 bases). CDR1 and CDR2 (germline): SGDLS, YYNGEE. This CDR3 contains 14 residues. V lost 4 bases and J 2 bases, leaving 12 bases between the germline ends. The CDR3 region is CASSISGGNYGYTF. The CDR3, as DNA: TGTGCCAGCAGCATTAGCGGGGGAAACTATGGCTACACCTTC.

The V gene is TRBV6-6, the J gene TRBJ1-6, with D possibly being TRBD1 (5 bases). Trimming left V 5 bases short and J 8 bases short, with 10 bases between. Germline-derived CDR1 and CDR2 are MNHNY and SVGAGI (reference sequence). The length of the CDR3 is 13 residues. The CDR3 here is CASSSRGDSPLHF. CDR3 nucleotide sequence: TGTGCCAGCAGTAGTCGAGGGGATTCACCCCTCCACTTT.

The chain couples TRBV27 to TRBJ1-6, with D perhaps TRBD1 (5 bases). CDR1 and CDR2 from the germline V gene are MNHEY and SMNVEV (reference sequence). The V and J ends lost 5 bases and 5 bases respectively, with 13 bases between them. The CDR3 runs 15 residues. DNA of the CDR3: TGTGCCAGCAGTAAAAGACAGCTGAATAATTCACCCCTCCACTTT. Protein product: CASSKRQLNNSPLHF.

The chain is built from TRBV10-3 and TRBJ2-2; possibly TRBD2 for D (6 bases). CDR3 size: 18 residues. Germline CDR1 ENHRY, CDR2 SYGVKD. The V gene lost 5 bases and the J gene lost 0 bases, with 19 bases spanning the gap. The CDR3 protein is CAISIKLATSSNTGELFF. CDR3 nucleotides: TGTGCCATCAGTATTAAACTAGCAACGAGTTCGAACACCGGGGAGCTGTTTTTT.

V is TRBV3-1 (or the pseudogene TRBV3-2) and J is TRBJ2-7, with D unresolved. The germline CDR1 and CDR2 sequences are LGHDT and YNNKEL (reference sequence). There are 14 residues in the CDR3. The ends were cut back, 1 base at V and 0 bases at J, with 7 bases in the middle. This CDR3 is CASSQATYSYEQYF. The CDR3 DNA reads TGTGCCAGCAGCCAAGCTACCTACTCCTACGAGCAGTACTTC.

The J gene is TRBJ2-3, the V gene TRBV30; D perhaps matches TRBD2 (5 bases). Germline V lookup: CDR1 GTSNPN, CDR2 SVGIG (reference sequence). The CDR3 has 14 residues. V was cut by 2 bases and J by 2 bases, with 11 bases left in between. Here the CDR3 DNA reads TGTGCCTGGAGTACGGGGTGGGACACAGATACGCAGTATTTT. Protein: CAWSTGWDTDTQYF.

This clone was seen a single time. V is TRBV11-2 and J is TRBJ2-1; TRBD2 agrees at 8 bases. The germline CDR1 and CDR2 sequences are SGHAT and FQNNGV. J lost 4 bases, V lost 1 base, and 3 bases had no gene match. There are 15 residues in the CDR3. The CDR3 nucleotides are TGTGCCAGCAGCTTAGCAGCGGGGGTATACAATGAGCAGTTCTTC. Translating it yields CASSLAAGVYNEQFF.

The chain joins TRBV30 to TRBJ1-1, with unresolved D. Between the trimmed V and J ends, which lost 4 bases and 6 bases, there was a span of 24 bases. There are 16 residues in the CDR3. CDR1 and CDR2 (germline): GTSNPN, SVGIG (reference sequence). In DNA, the CDR3 is TGTGCCTGGACCCCCAGGTTGGGGTATCCTATATCTGAAGCTTTCTTT. Amino acid sequence: CAWTPRLGYPISEAFF.

The chain combines TRBV9 with TRBJ1-5, with D possibly TRBD1 on 6 matching bases. Germline assignment: CDR1 SGDLS and CDR2 YYNGEE. Trimming cost V 5 bases and J 5 bases, with 17 bases left between them. This CDR3 region has 15 residues. The CDR3 loop is CASSLTGQGHQPQHF. The DNA of the CDR3 is TGTGCCAGCAGTCTTACGGGACAAGGTCATCAGCCCCAGCATTTT.

V usage is TRBV5-5 and J usage is TRBJ2-7, with 9 bases that match TRBD2. Germline V gene data show CDR1 as SGHKS and CDR2 as YYEKEE (reference sequence). V was clipped by 4 bases and J by 4 bases; unmatched bases: 3. The CDR3 loop spans 13 amino acids. CDR3: CASSRTSEYEQYF. DNA for the CDR3: TGTGCCAGCAGCCGGACTAGCGAATACGAGCAGTACTTC. The full variable domain, its missing parts supplied by reference TRBV5-5 and TRBJ2-7, is DAGVTQSPTHLIKTRGQQVTLRCSPISGHKSVSWYQQVLGQGPQFIFQYYEKEERGRGNFPDRFSARQFPNYSSELNVNALLLGDSALYLCASSRTSEYEQYFGPGTRLTVT.

Written as DNA, the CDR3 is TGTGCCTGGAGTGTAGGGACAAGCAATCAGCCCCAGCATTTT. It translates to CAWSVGTSNQPQHF. This rearrangement joins TRBV30 to TRBJ1-5; possibly TRBD1 for D (6 bases). Per germline, CDR1 GTSNPN and CDR2 SVGIG (reference sequence). The CDR3 totals 14 residues. Trimming removed 0 bases at V and 1 base at J, with 7 bases between.

The J gene is TRBJ2-2, the V gene TRBV9, with unresolved D. Germline V lookup: CDR1 SGDLS, CDR2 YYNGEE. V dropped 4 bases and J dropped 4 bases, with 8 bases sitting between them. The CDR3 runs 13 residues. CDR3 sequence reads: CASSPSTTGELFF. CDR3 bases: TGTGCCAGCAGCCCTTCCACCACCGGGGAGCTGTTTTTT.

This clone was observed a single time. The chain has TRBV19 and TRBJ1-1; no clear D. The CDR3 contains 14 residues. V was clipped by 8 bases and J by 1 base, with 14 bases between them. Germline lookup yields CDR1 LNHDA and CDR2 SQIVND (reference sequence). The CDR3 here is CASGYTHRNTEAFF. The CDR3 bases are TGTGCCAGTGGATATACTCACAGGAACACTGAAGCTTTCTTT. The full variable domain, completed using reference TRBV19 and TRBJ1-1, is DGGITQSPKYLFRKEGQNVTLSCEQNLNHDAMYWYRQDPGQGLRLIYYSQIVNDFQKGDIAEGYSVSREKKESFPLTVTSAQKNPTAFYLCASGYTHRNTEAFFGQGTRLTVV.

This sequence joins TRBV29-1 and TRBJ1-2, with TRBD1 as a possible D gene (5 bases). Between the trimmed V and J ends, which lost 4 bases and 4 bases, there was a span of 10 bases. CDR3 size: 12 residues. The germline V gene encodes CDR1 SQVTM and CDR2 ANQGSEA. This CDR3 is CSVVRDGYGYTF. In DNA, the CDR3 is TGCAGCGTTGTTAGGGACGGCTATGGCTACACCTTC.

This clone has more than one count but fewer than ten. The chain carries TRBV5-5 and TRBJ1-1; no clear D gene. V was shortened by 6 bases and J by 4 bases, with 16 bases between the two germline ends. The CDR3 has 14 amino acids. CDR1 and CDR2 (germline): SGHKS, YYEKEE (reference sequence). In nucleotides, the CDR3 is TGTGCCAGCACGGTCCGGGTTGACGGCACTGAAGCTTTCTTT. Its translation is CASTVRVDGTEAFF.

This chain connects TRBV5-6 to TRBJ2-4; TRBD1 or TRBD2 may be the D gene (5 bases each). There are 14 residues in the CDR3. Per the germline V gene, CDR1 is SGHDT and CDR2 is YYEEEE. V was trimmed by 0 bases and J by 5 bases, leaving 9 bases between them. The CDR3 spells CASSLGGTQNIQYF. In nucleotides, the CDR3 is TGTGCCAGCAGCTTGGGTGGGACCCAAAACATTCAGTACTTC.

The rearrangement uses TRBV19 and TRBJ1-1; D remains unclear. Germline lookup yields CDR1 LNHDA and CDR2 SQIVND (reference sequence). Trimming pared 6 bases from V and 5 bases from J, leaving 16 bases between. This CDR3 comprises 14 residues. The CDR3 DNA reads TGTGCCAGTAGGCCGGGCCCCGGGAGGACTGAAGCTTTCTTT. This translates into CASRPGPGRTEAFF.